Below, one TCR beta chain is given with its context. These data come from a study of cytomegalovirus exposure and HLA in healthy donors. This table comes from immunoSEQ multiplex PCR, and its TCRdb copy is limited to in-frame clones, with some not included. The sample carries around 150,000 clones, approximately 84% recorded once. The V end lost 4 bases, the J end lost 6 bases, and 19 bases lay between the germline ends. Germline CDR1 MGHRA, CDR2 YSYEKL. The CDR3 is made up of 16 amino acids. The chain couples TRBV4-1 to TRBJ1-5, with a weak D call TRBD1 (6 bases). This TCR was recovered from a man aged 30 to 45 in good health and CMV-seropositive. Sequenced: PBMCs. As DNA, the CDR3 is TGCGCCAGCAGCCCACAGGAGGGGGGGGTAACTCAGCCCCAGCATTTT. It is translated as CASSPQEGGVTQPQHF.